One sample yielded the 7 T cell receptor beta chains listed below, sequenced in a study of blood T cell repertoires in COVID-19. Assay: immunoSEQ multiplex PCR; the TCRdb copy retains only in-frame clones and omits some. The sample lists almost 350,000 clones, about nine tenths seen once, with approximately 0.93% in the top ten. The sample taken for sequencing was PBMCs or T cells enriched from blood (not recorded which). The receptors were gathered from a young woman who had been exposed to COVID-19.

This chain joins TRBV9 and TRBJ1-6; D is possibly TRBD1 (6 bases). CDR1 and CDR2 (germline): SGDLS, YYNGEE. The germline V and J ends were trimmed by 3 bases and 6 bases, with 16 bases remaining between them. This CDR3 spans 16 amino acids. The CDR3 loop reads CASSASGTLLNSPLHF. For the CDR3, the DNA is TGTGCCAGCAGCGCCTCCGGGACATTGCTTAATTCACCCCTCCACTTT.

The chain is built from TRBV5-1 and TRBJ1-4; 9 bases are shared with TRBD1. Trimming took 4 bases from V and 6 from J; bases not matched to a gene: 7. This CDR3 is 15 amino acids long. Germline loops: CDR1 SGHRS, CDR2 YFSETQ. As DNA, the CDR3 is TGCGCCAGCAGCGGCACAGGGGGCAAGGATGAAAAACTGTTTTTT. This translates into CASSGTGGKDEKLFF.

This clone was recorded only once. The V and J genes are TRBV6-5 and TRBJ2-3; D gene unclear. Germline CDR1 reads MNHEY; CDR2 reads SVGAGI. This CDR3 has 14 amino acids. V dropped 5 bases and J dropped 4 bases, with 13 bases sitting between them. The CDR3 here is CASSPRWAADTQYF. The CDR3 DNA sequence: TGTGCCAGCAGTCCCCGGTGGGCCGCAGATACGCAGTATTTT.

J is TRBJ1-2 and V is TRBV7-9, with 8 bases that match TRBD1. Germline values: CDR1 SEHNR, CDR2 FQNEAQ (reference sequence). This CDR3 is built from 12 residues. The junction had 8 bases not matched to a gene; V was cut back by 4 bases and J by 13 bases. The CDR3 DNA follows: TGTGCCAGCAGCTCCCAGGACAGGGTAATCACCTTC. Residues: CASSSQDRVITF.

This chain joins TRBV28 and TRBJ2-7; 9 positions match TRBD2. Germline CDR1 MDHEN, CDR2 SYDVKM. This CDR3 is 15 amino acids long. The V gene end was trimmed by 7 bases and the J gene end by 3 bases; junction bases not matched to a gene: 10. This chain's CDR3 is CASTYSGRGGYEQYF. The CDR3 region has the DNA TGTGCCAGCACCTATAGCGGGAGAGGGGGCTACGAGCAGTACTTC.

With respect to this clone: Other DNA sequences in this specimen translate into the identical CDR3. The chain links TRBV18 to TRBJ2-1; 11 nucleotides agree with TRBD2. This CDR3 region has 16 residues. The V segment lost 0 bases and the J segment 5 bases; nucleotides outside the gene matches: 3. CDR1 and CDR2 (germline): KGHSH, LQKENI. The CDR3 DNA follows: TGTGCCAGCTCACCACCGGGGACTAGCGGCAACAATGAGCAGTTCTTC. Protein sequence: CASSPPGTSGNNEQFF.

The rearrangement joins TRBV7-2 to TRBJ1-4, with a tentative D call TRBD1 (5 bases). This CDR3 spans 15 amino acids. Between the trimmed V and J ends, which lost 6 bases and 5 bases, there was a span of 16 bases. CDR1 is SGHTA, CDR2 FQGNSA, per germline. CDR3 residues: CASRPAGSLNEKLFF. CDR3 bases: TGTGCCAGCAGACCCGCAGGGTCGTTGAATGAAAAACTGTTTTTT.